The sequence of this T cell receptor (beta chain) was determined in a study of blood T cell repertoires in COVID-19. Whole-study context: The United States, Italy and Spain provided the acute and convalescent COVID-19 samples. In each case, the material was cDNA or gDNA derived from T cells, B-cell-depleted T cells, or PBMCs.

Original processing methods: By means of reference gene primer amplification, nucleated cell counts were estimated. Assay: immunoSEQ multiplex PCR; the TCRdb copy retains only in-frame clones and omits some. The V and J calls and clone size are taken from that table; D and trimming were inferred from the DNA. The sample records under 300,000 clones, 82% being singletons. This clone was counted a single time. Deletions cut 2 bases from V and 4 bases from J, with 12 bases between. Germline V lookup: CDR1 MDHEN, CDR2 SYDVKM. The CDR3 spans 15 residues. The TCR sequence derives from a woman in her sixties with active or convalescent COVID-19. The V and J genes are TRBV28 and TRBJ2-1, with D tentatively TRBD1 (5 bases). The source material was peripheral blood. CDR3 loop: CASSLRGSRYNEQFF. CDR3 nucleotides: TGTGCCAGCAGTTTAAGGGGAAGCCGATACAATGAGCAGTTCTTC.